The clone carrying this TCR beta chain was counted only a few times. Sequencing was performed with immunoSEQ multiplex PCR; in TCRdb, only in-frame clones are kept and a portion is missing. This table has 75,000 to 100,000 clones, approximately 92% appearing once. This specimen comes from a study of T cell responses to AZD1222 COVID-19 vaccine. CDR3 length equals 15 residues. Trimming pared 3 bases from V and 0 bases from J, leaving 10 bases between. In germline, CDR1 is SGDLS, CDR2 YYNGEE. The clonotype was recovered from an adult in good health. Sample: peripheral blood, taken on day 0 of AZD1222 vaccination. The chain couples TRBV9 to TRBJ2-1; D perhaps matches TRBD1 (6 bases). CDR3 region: CASSAGGSSYNEQFF. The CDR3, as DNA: TGTGCCAGCAGCGCTGGGGGCAGCTCCTACAATGAGCAGTTCTTC.